Listed here are 18 T cell receptor beta chains from one sample, sequenced in a study of siplizumab effects on memory and regulatory T cells. The table came from immunoSEQ multiplex PCR; TCRdb's copy has only in-frame clones and leaves some out. The sample includes approximately 82,000 clones, 80% to 90% of them seen just once. The sample was Tregs sorted from blood. These receptors were taken from a human donor in good health.

The V and J genes are TRBV2 and TRBJ2-2, with 9 bases matching TRBD1. V dropped 10 bases and J dropped 6; count of bases not matched to a gene: 12. The CDR3 totals 15 residues. Germline assignment: CDR1 SNHLY and CDR2 FYNNEI. Here the CDR3 reads CATDIRHRGPGELFF. The CDR3 nucleotides are TGTGCCACCGATATCCGGCACAGGGGGCCCGGGGAGCTGTTTTTT. Together with reference TRBV2 and TRBJ2-2, the CDR3 gives the full variable domain: EPEVTQTPSHQVTQMGQEVILRCVPISNHLYFYWYRQILGQKVEFLVSFYNNEISEKSEIFDDQFSVERPDGSNFTLKIRSTKLEDSAMYFCATDIRHRGPGELFFGEGSRLTVL.

The gene calls are TRBV11-2 and TRBJ2-7; 7 positions agree with TRBD1. The trim removed 2 bases at V and 2 bases at J, leaving 0 bases unmatched. The CDR3 is 13 residues long. Germline assignment: CDR1 SGHAT and CDR2 FQNNGV. This CDR3 is CASSLTGAYEQYF. The CDR3 region has the DNA TGTGCCAGCAGCTTAACAGGGGCCTACGAGCAGTACTTC.

The CDR3 nucleotides read TGTGCCAGTAGTATTCTGGGGGGGGGCAATCAGCCCCAGCATTTT. Its protein is CASSILGGGNQPQHF. The rearrangement links TRBV19 to TRBJ1-5; possibly TRBD1 for D (5 bases). This CDR3 has 15 residues. The germline gives CDR1 LNHDA, CDR2 SQIVND (reference sequence). The V and J ends lost 3 bases and 2 bases respectively, with 11 bases between them.

The rearrangement links TRBV19 to TRBJ2-5, with D perhaps matching TRBD1 or TRBD2 (5 bases each). Trimming left V 4 bases short and J 4 bases short, with 13 bases between. This CDR3 has 14 amino acids. CDR1 LNHDA and CDR2 SQIVND come from the germline V gene (reference sequence). The CDR3 here is CASSKGNRGETQYF. Here the CDR3 DNA reads TGTGCCAGTAGTAAGGGGAATCGGGGAGAGACCCAGTACTTC. Full variable domain (rest looked up from reference TRBV19 and TRBJ2-5): DGGITQSPKYLFRKEGQNVTLSCEQNLNHDAMYWYRQDPGQGLRLIYYSQIVNDFQKGDIAEGYSVSREKKESFPLTVTSAQKNPTAFYLCASSKGNRGETQYFGPGTRLLVL.

The CDR3 nucleotides read TGTGCCAGCTCACCAGGGGGCTTCCATAATTCACCCCTCCACTTT. Translating it yields CASSPGGFHNSPLHF. V gene TRBV18 combines with J gene TRBJ1-6; the D gene is possibly TRBD1 (6 bases). Trimming cost V 2 bases and J 5 bases, with 10 bases left between them. The CDR3 is made up of 15 amino acids. Germline V gene sequence: CDR1 KGHSH, CDR2 LQKENI. Together with reference TRBV18 and TRBJ1-6, the CDR3 gives the full variable domain: NAGVMQNPRHLVRRRGQEARLRCSPMKGHSHVYWYRQLPEEGLKFMVYLQKENIIDESGMPKERFSAEFPKEGPSILRIQQVVRGDSAAYFCASSPGGFHNSPLHFGNGTRLTVT.

The gene calls are TRBV5-1 and TRBJ2-5; D could derive from TRBD1 or TRBD2 (6 bases each). Germline loops: CDR1 SGHRS, CDR2 YFSETQ. With 5 bases removed from V and 5 bases from J, the gap between germline ends came to 13 bases. The CDR3 has 13 amino acids. CDR3 DNA: TGCGCCAGCAGTACGGGGGCAACGGAGACCCAGTACTTC. It is translated as CASSTGATETQYF.

The genes are TRBV6-6 and TRBJ1-2, with TRBD1 as a possible D gene (5 bases). Trimming left V 2 bases short and J 4 bases short, with 8 bases between. The CDR3 covers 13 residues. Germline-derived CDR1 and CDR2 are MNHNY and SVGAGI (reference sequence). The CDR3 nucleotides are TGTGCCAGCAGTTACAGGGGACCCTATGGCTACACCTTC. Translation: CASSYRGPYGYTF.

This chain joins TRBV11-3 and TRBJ2-1, with 12 bases matching TRBD2. In germline, CDR1 is SGHNT, CDR2 YENEEA. This CDR3 spans 18 amino acids. After removal of 5 bases from V and 4 bases from J, the junction contained 12 bases not matched to a gene. This CDR3 is CASSRATSGGSPYNEQFF. CDR3 sequence (DNA): TGTGCCAGCAGCCGAGCAACTAGCGGGGGGAGCCCTTACAATGAGCAGTTCTTC.

The gene calls are TRBV18 and TRBJ2-7, with D uncertain. V shed 1 base and J shed 1 base, with 8 bases lying between them. This CDR3 comprises 14 residues. Per the germline V gene, CDR1 is KGHSH and CDR2 is LQKENI. CDR3: CASSPRQASYEQYF. The CDR3 nucleotides read TGTGCCAGCTCACCACGCCAGGCTTCCTACGAGCAGTACTTC. Full variable domain (missing parts from reference TRBV18 and TRBJ2-7): NAGVMQNPRHLVRRRGQEARLRCSPMKGHSHVYWYRQLPEEGLKFMVYLQKENIIDESGMPKERFSAEFPKEGPSILRIQQVVRGDSAAYFCASSPRQASYEQYFGPGTRLTVT.

J is TRBJ1-1 and V is TRBV5-1, with D unresolved. The CDR3 contains 14 residues. The germline V and J ends were trimmed by 0 bases and 1 base, with 7 bases remaining between them. Germline lookup yields CDR1 SGHRS and CDR2 YFSETQ. The CDR3 bases are TGCGCCAGCAGCTTGGGTTCGGGGAACACTGAAGCTTTCTTT. Translation: CASSLGSGNTEAFF.

The chain links TRBV5-1 to TRBJ2-5; 7 bases line up with TRBD2. CDR1 and CDR2 (germline): SGHRS, YFSETQ. Unmatched junction bases numbered 11, after V lost 4 bases and J lost 2 bases. CDR3 length: 16 residues. This CDR3 is CASSGVASGPQETQYF. In nucleotides, the CDR3 is TGCGCCAGCAGCGGCGTCGCTAGCGGACCTCAAGAGACCCAGTACTTC.

The chain combines TRBV5-1 with TRBJ2-5, with 7 bases identical to TRBD2. The CDR3 sequence is 14 residues long. With 1 base clipped from V and 3 bases from J, the junction kept 3 bases outside the gene matches. Germline CDR1 is SGHRS and CDR2 is YFSETQ. CDR3: CASSLRAGEETQYF. In DNA, the CDR3 is TGCGCCAGCAGCTTGCGGGCGGGGGAAGAGACCCAGTACTTC.

The CDR3 loop reads CAGGSGTDTQYF. Here the CDR3 DNA reads TGTGCCGGGGGGAGTGGCACAGATACGCAGTATTTT. The chain is built from TRBV2 and TRBJ2-3, with a tentative D call TRBD2 (6 bases). Between the trimmed V and J ends, which lost 11 bases and 1 base, there was a span of 10 bases. The CDR3 is made up of 12 amino acids. CDR1 SNHLY and CDR2 FYNNEI come from the germline V gene.

This clone turned up a few times. The V call is TRBV2, the J call TRBJ1-5; D gene unclear. The CDR3 extends over 13 amino acids. Trimming shortened V by 4 bases and J by 8 bases, and 12 bases separated the two germline ends. Germline CDR1 and CDR2: SNHLY and FYNNEI. CDR3 sequence reads: CASSVSDWEPQHF. The CDR3 nucleotides read TGTGCCAGCAGTGTCTCAGACTGGGAGCCCCAGCATTTT. Full variable domain (rest looked up from reference TRBV2 and TRBJ1-5): EPEVTQTPSHQVTQMGQEVILRCVPISNHLYFYWYRQILGQKVEFLVSFYNNEISEKSEIFDDQFSVERPDGSNFTLKIRSTKLEDSAMYFCASSVSDWEPQHFGDGTRLSIL.

The chain couples TRBV4-1 to TRBJ2-1; TRBD1 is a possible D gene (8 bases). CDR1 and CDR2 from the germline V gene are MGHRA and YSYEKL. Trimming stripped 0 bases from V and 0 bases from J, with 18 bases between. This CDR3 region has 19 residues. The CDR3 spells CASSQDTGGGGISYNEQFF. CDR3 nucleotides: TGCGCCAGCAGCCAAGATACAGGGGGGGGTGGAATCTCCTACAATGAGCAGTTCTTC.

The sample holds one count of this clone. The V call is TRBV5-6, the J call TRBJ2-3, with D possibly TRBD2 on 5 matching bases. V lost 5 bases and J 0 bases, leaving 19 bases between the germline ends. Germline CDR1 reads SGHDT; CDR2 reads YYEEEE. The CDR3 totals 17 residues. CDR3 amino acids: CASRRSGSQTSTDTQYF. CDR3 DNA sequence: TGTGCCAGCAGGCGGAGCGGTAGCCAGACTAGCACAGATACGCAGTATTTT.

This clone was observed at least ten times. V gene TRBV13 combines with J gene TRBJ2-7; 13 bases align to TRBD2. CDR3 size: 16 residues. V was clipped by 3 bases and J by 4 bases; unmatched bases: 6. In germline, CDR1 is PRHDT, CDR2 FYEKMQ (reference sequence). The chain's CDR3 is CASSLAGTSGVYEQYF. In nucleotides, the CDR3 is TGTGCCAGCAGCTTGGCCGGGACTAGCGGGGTATACGAGCAGTACTTC. Filled out from reference TRBV13 and TRBJ2-7, the complete variable domain reads AAGVIQSPRHLIKEKRETATLKCYPIPRHDTVYWYQQGPGQDPQFLISFYEKMQSDKGSIPDRFSAQQFSDYHSELNMSSLELGDSALYFCASSLAGTSGVYEQYFGPGTRLTVT.

The rearrangement links TRBV11-3 to TRBJ2-3; D may be TRBD1 (5 bases). Germline values: CDR1 SGHNT, CDR2 YENEEA. This CDR3 comprises 14 residues. Trimming took off 3 bases at V and 2 bases at J, with 9 bases between the two ends. CDR3 DNA sequence: TGTGCCAGCAGCTTGGGGCAGACCACAGATACGCAGTATTTT. This codes for CASSLGQTTDTQYF. Full variable domain (rest looked up from reference TRBV11-3 and TRBJ2-3): EAGVVQSPRYKIIEKKQPVAFWCNPISGHNTLYWYLQNLGQGPELLIRYENEEAVDDSQLPKDRFSAERLKGVDSTLKIQPAELGDSAVYLCASSLGQTTDTQYFGPGTRLTVL.